The 3 T cell receptor beta chains presented below share a single source sample, sequenced in a study of cytomegalovirus exposure and HLA in healthy donors. It was with 60 Vbeta and 13 Jbeta primers that the PCR ran. Sequencing used immunoSEQ multiplex PCR; TCRdb keeps in-frame clones, though not all of them. The sample has 50,000 to 75,000 clones, around 83% seen once. Source material: PBMCs. Receptors were obtained from a human donor in good health.

The V call is TRBV7-2, the J call TRBJ1-2; 8 positions match TRBD1. This CDR3 region has 17 residues. V lost 4 bases and J lost 4; bases outside the gene matches: 14. Germline CDR1 reads SGHTA; CDR2 reads FQGNSA. DNA for the CDR3: TGTGCCAGCAGCTCTCAACAAGGGACAGGAGGATTCTATGGCTACACCTTC. Its translation: CASSSQQGTGGFYGYTF.

The V and J genes are TRBV5-6 and TRBJ1-1; maybe TRBD1 (5 bases). V shed 4 bases and J shed 8 bases, with 18 bases lying between them. The CDR3 runs to 14 residues. The V gene's germline CDR1 is SGHDT and CDR2 YYEEEE. The CDR3 DNA reads as TGTGCCAGCAGCGCAATGGTGGGGGGTAAAGAAGCTTTCTTT. This codes for CASSAMVGGKEAFF.

The V gene is TRBV9, the J gene TRBJ2-1; 9 positions match TRBD1. The CDR3 runs 14 residues. CDR1 SGDLS and CDR2 YYNGEE come from the germline V gene. Trimming removed 3 bases from V and 9 bases from J; junction bases left unmatched: 7. The CDR3 here is CASSGGQGLGEQFF. The CDR3 DNA reads as TGTGCCAGCAGCGGGGGACAGGGATTAGGTGAGCAGTTCTTC.